This TCR beta chain was obtained from a study of T cell repertoires in cytomegalovirus infection. Study details: CMV infection and matching HLA type were both indicated by public TCR beta signatures. General observations from the study: Public TCR beta family frequency separated CMV-and-HLA carriers, including in an independent cohort. HLA-C-restricted CMV-specific TCR beta clonotypes were dominant in the ex vivo response.

Note on this clonotype: Its antigen is as yet unknown.

This CDR3 has 12 amino acids. The germline gives CDR1 MNHEY, CDR2 SVGAGI. V lost 8 bases, J lost 3 bases, and 10 bases lay in between. TCRdb reprocessed the reads with MiXCR, giving one entry per CDR3 protein. The profile covers about 260,000 distinct CDR3 sequences, with roughly an eighth appearing a single time and 8.5% to 10% taken by the ten largest. Sequenced material: PBMCs. The V and J genes are TRBV6-5 and TRBJ2-5, with D perhaps assigned TRBD1 or TRBD2 (5 bases each). This TCR was sampled from a human donor in good health (CMV status not recorded). Some clones in this sample may be carry-over from other donors' samples. CDR3 in amino acids: CASGGSKETQYF. The CDR3 DNA sequence: TGTGCCAGCGGGGGATCCAAAGAGACCCAGTACTTC.